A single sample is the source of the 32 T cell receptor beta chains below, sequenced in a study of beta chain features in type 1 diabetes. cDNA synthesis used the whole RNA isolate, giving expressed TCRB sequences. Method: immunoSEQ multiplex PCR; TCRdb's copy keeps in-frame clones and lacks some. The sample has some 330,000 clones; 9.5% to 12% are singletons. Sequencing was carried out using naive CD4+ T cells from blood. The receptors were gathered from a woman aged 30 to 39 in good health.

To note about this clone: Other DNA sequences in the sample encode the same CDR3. The CDR3 coding sequence is TGTGCCAGCAGGGACAGGAGGAACACTGAAGCTTTCTTT. This codes for CASRDRRNTEAFF. This chain uses TRBV2 with TRBJ1-1, with 7 bases aligning to TRBD1. The trim removed 6 bases at V and 1 base at J, leaving 2 bases unmatched. CDR1 is SNHLY and CDR2 is FYNNEI in the germline V gene. The CDR3 contains 13 residues.

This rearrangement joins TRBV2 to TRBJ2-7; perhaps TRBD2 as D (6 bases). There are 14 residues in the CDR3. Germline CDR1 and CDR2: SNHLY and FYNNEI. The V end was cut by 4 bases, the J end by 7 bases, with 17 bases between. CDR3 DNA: TGTGCCAGCAGTGTGACTAGTCCCCTCACGGAGCAGTACTTC. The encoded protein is CASSVTSPLTEQYF. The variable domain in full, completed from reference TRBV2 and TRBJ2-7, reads EPEVTQTPSHQVTQMGQEVILRCVPISNHLYFYWYRQILGQKVEFLVSFYNNEISEKSEIFDDQFSVERPDGSNFTLKIRSTKLEDSAMYFCASSVTSPLTEQYFGPGTRLTVT.

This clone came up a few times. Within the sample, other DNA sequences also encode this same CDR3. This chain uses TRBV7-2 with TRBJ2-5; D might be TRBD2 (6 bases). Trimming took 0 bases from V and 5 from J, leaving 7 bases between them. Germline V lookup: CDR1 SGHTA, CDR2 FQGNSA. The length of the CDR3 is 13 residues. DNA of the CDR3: TGTGCCAGCAGCTTAGCGGGAGGTGAGACCCAGTACTTC. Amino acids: CASSLAGGETQYF.

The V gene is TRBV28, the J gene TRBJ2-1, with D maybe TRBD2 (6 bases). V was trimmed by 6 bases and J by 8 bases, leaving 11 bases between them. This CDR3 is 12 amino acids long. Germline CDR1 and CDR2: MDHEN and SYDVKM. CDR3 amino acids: CASSGGIDEQFF. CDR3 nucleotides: TGTGCCAGCAGCGGCGGGATAGATGAGCAGTTCTTC.

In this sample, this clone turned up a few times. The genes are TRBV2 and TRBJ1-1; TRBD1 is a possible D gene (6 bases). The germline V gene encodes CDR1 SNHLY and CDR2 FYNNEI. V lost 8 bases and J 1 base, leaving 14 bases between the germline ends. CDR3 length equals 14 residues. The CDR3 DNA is TGTGCCAGCTACCCGCTCAGGGGGAACACTGAAGCTTTCTTT. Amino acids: CASYPLRGNTEAFF.

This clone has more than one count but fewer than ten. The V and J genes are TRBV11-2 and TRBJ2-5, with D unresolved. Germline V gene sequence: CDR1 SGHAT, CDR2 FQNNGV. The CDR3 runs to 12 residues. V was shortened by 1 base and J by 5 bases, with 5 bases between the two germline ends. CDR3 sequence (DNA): TGTGCCAGCAGCTTAGCTTCGGAGACCCAGTACTTC. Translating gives CASSLASETQYF.

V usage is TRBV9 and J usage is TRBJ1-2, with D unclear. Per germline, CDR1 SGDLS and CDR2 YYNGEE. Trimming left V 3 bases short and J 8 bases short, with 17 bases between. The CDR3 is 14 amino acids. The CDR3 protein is CASSAAGLGGGYTF. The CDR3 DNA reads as TGTGCCAGCAGCGCCGCCGGGCTAGGCGGGGGCTACACCTTC.

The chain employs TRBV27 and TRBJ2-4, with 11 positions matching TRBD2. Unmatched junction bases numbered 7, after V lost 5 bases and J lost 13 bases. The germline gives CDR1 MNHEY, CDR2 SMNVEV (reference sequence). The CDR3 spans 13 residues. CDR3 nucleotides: TGTGCCAGCAGTCCTATCCTAGCGGGAGGCCAGTACTTC. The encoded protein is CASSPILAGGQYF.

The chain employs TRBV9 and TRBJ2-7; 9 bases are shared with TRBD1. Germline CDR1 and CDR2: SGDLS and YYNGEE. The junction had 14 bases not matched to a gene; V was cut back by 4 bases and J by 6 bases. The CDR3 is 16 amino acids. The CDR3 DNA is TGTGCCAGCAGCCCTATCAAGGACAGGGGCTTCGGCGAGCAGTACTTC. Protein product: CASSPIKDRGFGEQYF.

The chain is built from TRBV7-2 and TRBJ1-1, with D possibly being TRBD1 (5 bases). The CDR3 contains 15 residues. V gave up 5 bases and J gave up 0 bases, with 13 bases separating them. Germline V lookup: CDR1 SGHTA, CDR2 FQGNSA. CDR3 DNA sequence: TGTGCCAGCAGCCCCCTGGGGGGAATGAACACTGAAGCTTTCTTT. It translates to CASSPLGGMNTEAFF.

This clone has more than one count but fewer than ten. Here the CDR3 reads CASSARQGRETQYF. The CDR3 DNA reads as TGTGCCAGCAGCGCTAGACAGGGTCGAGAGACCCAGTACTTC. This chain links TRBV7-2 with TRBJ2-5; TRBD1 matches 7 bases. The germline V gene has CDR1 SGHTA and CDR2 FQGNSA. J was trimmed by 4 bases and V by 5 bases; bases with no gene match: 7. There are 14 residues in the CDR3.

The CDR3 region has the DNA TGTGCCACCAGCAGAGAGATCGGGACTAGCGGTTACAATGAGCAGTTCTTC. It specifies CATSREIGTSGYNEQFF. The chain joins TRBV15 to TRBJ2-1, with 11 positions matching TRBD2. The junction had 5 bases not matched to a gene; V was cut back by 0 bases and J by 4 bases. The CDR3 has 17 amino acids. The germline CDR1 and CDR2 sequences are LNHNV and YYDKDF (reference sequence).

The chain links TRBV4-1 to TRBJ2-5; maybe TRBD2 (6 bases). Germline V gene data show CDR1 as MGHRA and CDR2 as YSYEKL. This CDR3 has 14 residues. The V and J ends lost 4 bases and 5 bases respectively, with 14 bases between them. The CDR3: CASSRIAEAETQYF. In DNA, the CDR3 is TGCGCCAGCAGCCGGATAGCGGAGGCGGAGACCCAGTACTTC.

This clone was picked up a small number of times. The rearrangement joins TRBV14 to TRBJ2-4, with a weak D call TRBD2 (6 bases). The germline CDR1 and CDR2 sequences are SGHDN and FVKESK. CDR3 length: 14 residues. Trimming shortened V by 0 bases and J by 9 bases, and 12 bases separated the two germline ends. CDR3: CASSQDTSSSIQYF. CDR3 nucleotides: TGTGCCAGCAGCCAAGATACTAGCTCTAGCATTCAGTACTTC. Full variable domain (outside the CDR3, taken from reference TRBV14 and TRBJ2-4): EAGVTQFPSHSVIEKGQTVTLRCDPISGHDNLYWYRRVMGKEIKFLLHFVKESKQDESGMPNNRFLAERTGGTYSTLKVQPAELEDSGVYFCASSQDTSSSIQYFGAGTRLSVL.

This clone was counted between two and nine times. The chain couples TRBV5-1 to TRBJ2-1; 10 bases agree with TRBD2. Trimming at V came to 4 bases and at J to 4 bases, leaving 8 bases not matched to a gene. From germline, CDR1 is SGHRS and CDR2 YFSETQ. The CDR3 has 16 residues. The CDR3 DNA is TGCGCCAGCAGCCCTTGGACTAGCGGAACGTACAATGAGCAGTTCTTC. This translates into CASSPWTSGTYNEQFF.

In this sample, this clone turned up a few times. CDR3 DNA sequence: TGTGCCAGCAGCAGGGACAGCTACTACGAGCAGTACTTC. Translation gives CASSRDSYYEQYF. The chain couples TRBV7-2 to TRBJ2-7; 7 bases match TRBD1. The CDR3 totals 13 residues. From germline, CDR1 is SGHTA and CDR2 FQGNSA. J lost 3 bases, V lost 5 bases, and 4 bases had no gene match.

CDR3 sequence: CASSQESTGGREQYF. For the CDR3, the DNA is TGCGCCAGCAGCCAAGAGTCCACAGGTGGAAGGGAGCAGTACTTC. The chain is built from TRBV4-3 and TRBJ2-7; perhaps TRBD1 as D (5 bases). Germline V gives CDR1 LGHNA, CDR2 YSLEER. This CDR3 is built from 15 residues. Trimming stripped 0 bases from V and 7 bases from J, with 16 bases between.

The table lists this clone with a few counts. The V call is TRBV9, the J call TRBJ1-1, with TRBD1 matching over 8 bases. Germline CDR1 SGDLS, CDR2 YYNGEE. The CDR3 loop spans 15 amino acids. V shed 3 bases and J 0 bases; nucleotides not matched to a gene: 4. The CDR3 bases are TGTGCCAGCAGCGAGACGGGACAGGTGAACACTGAAGCTTTCTTT. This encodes CASSETGQVNTEAFF.

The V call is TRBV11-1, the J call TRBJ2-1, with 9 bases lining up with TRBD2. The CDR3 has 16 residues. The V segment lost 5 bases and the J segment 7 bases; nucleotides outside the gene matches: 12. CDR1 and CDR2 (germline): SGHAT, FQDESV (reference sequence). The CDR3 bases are TGTGCCAGCAGCCCGCTAGCGGGACTAAGAGGGAATGAGCAGTTCTTC. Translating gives CASSPLAGLRGNEQFF.

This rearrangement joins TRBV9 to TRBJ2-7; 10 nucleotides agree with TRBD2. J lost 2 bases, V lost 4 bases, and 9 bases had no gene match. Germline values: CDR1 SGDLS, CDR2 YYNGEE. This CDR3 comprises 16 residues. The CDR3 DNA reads TGTGCCAGCAGCCCAAAATGGACTAGCGGAACCTACGAGCAGTACTTC. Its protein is CASSPKWTSGTYEQYF.

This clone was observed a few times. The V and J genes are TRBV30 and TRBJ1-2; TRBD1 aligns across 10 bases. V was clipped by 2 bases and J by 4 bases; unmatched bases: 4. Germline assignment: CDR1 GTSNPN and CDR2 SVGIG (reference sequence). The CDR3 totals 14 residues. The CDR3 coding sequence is TGTGCCTGGAGTCTCCGGGACAGGGGCTATGGCTACACCTTC. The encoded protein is CAWSLRDRGYGYTF. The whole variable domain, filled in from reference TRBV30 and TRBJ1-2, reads SQTIHQWPATLVQPVGSPLSLECTVEGTSNPNLYWYRQAAGRGLQLLFYSVGIGQISSEVPQNLSASRPQDRQFILSSKKLLLSDSGFYLCAWSLRDRGYGYTFGSGTRLTVV.

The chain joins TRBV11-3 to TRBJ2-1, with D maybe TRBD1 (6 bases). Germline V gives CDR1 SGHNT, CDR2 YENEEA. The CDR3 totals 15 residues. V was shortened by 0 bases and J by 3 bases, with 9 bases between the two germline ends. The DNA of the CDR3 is TGTGCCAGCAGCTTAGACCTAGGGGGCTACAATGAGCAGTTCTTC. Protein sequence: CASSLDLGGYNEQFF.

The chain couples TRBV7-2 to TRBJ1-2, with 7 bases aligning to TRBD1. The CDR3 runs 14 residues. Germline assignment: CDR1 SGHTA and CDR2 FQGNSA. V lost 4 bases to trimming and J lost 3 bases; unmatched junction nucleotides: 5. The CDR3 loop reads CASSSTGVYYGYTF. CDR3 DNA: TGTGCCAGCAGCTCAACAGGGGTCTACTATGGCTACACCTTC.

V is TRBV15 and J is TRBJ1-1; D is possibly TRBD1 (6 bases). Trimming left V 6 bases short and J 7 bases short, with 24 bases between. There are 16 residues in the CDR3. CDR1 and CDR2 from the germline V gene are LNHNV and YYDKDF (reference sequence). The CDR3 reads CATRPLLGPRGDEAFF. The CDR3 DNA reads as TGTGCCACCAGGCCCCTTTTGGGCCCCAGGGGTGATGAAGCTTTCTTT.

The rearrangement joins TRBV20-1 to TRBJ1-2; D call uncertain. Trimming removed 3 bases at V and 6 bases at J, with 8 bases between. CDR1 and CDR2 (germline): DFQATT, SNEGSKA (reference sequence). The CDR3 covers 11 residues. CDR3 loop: CSASWTNGYTF. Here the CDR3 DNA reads TGCAGTGCTAGCTGGACTAATGGCTACACCTTC.

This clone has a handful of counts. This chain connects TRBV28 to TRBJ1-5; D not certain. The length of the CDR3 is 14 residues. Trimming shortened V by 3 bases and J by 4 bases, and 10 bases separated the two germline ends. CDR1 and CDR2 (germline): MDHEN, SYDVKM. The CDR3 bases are TGTGCCAGCAGTTTGTCCCACGGGAATCAGCCCCAGCATTTT. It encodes CASSLSHGNQPQHF.

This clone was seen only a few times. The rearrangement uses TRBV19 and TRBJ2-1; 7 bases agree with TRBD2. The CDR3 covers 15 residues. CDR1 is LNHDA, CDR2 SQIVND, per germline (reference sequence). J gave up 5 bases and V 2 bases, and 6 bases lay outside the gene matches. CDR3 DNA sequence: TGTGCCAGTAGTATACTAGCGGCGCGAAACAATGAGCAGTTCTTC. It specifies CASSILAARNNEQFF.

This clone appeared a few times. This CDR3 is CASRWTSGSTDTQYF. For the CDR3, the DNA is TGTGCCAGCAGGTGGACTAGCGGGAGTACAGATACGCAGTATTTT. The chain joins TRBV7-2 to TRBJ2-3, with 13 bases fitting TRBD2. The ends lost 6 bases at V and 3 bases at J; junction bases unmatched: 3. The length of the CDR3 is 15 residues. The germline gives CDR1 SGHTA, CDR2 FQGNSA.

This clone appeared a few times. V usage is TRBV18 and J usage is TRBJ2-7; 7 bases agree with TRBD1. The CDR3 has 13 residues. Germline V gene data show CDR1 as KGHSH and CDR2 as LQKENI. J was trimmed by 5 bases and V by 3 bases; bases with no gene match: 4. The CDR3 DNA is TGTGCCAGCTCACCTGGACAGGTGCACGAGCAGTACTTC. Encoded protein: CASSPGQVHEQYF.

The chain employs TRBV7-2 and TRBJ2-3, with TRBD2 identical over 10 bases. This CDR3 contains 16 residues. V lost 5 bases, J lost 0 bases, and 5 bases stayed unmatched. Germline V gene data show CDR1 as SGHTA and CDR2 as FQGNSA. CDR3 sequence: CASSPRLAGSTDTQYF. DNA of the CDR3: TGTGCCAGCAGCCCAAGACTAGCGGGTAGCACAGATACGCAGTATTTT.

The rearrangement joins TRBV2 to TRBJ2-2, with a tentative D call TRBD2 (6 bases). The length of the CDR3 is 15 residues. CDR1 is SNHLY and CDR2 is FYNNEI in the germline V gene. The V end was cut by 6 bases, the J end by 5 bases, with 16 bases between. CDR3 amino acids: CASRPLASGTGELFF. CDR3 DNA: TGTGCCAGCAGACCCCTAGCGTCGGGAACCGGGGAGCTGTTTTTT.

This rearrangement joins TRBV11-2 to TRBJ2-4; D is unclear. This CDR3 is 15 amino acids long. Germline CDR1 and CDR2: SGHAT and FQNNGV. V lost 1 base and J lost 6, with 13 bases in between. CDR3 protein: CASSLVGGLANIQYF. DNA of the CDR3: TGTGCCAGCAGCTTAGTAGGCGGCTTAGCAAACATTCAGTACTTC.